The clone carrying this TCR beta chain was observed at least ten times. Its antigen is unknown. The length of the CDR3 is 14 residues. CDR1 DFQATT and CDR2 SNEGSKA come from the germline V gene (reference sequence). The V gene end was trimmed by 7 bases and the J gene end by 3 bases; junction bases not matched to a gene: 7. Arm-PCR with iRepertoire HTBI primers amplified the CDR3 regions for these TCR beta libraries. The authors' processing: Identified across the samples were around 62 TRBV segments and over 11 TRBJ segments. TCRdb processed the multiplex PCR reads anew with MiXCR; each CDR3 protein has one entry. Clone size and V and J calls follow TCRdb, not the original study. The table lists 400,000 to 500,000 distinct CDR3 sequences, approximately 16% of them singletons. Specified time point: newly diagnosed GD, antithyroid drugs for less than 3 months. The TCR library used RNA extracted from PBMCs. Graves' disease diagnosis relied on American Thyroid Association guidelines.

This sample was taken from a study of regulatory T cells in long-lasting Graves disease. Study-level points and caveats: Preferential use of TRBV28, TRBJ1-2 and TRBJ2-5 was seen in persistent disease.

The sample was also linked to a second study, of T cells in Graves' hyperthyroidism and ophthalmopathy.

The rearrangement uses TRBV20-1 and TRBJ2-2; 8 nucleotides agree with TRBD1. This clonotype was obtained from a middle-aged woman with Graves disease. The sample in question was peripheral blood mononuclear cells (PBMCs), obtained at new diagnosis, from a patient treated with antithyroid drugs. The CDR3 DNA sequence: TGCAGTGTTTCGACAGGGGCGGACACCGGGGAGCTGTTTTTT. Translating it yields CSVSTGADTGELFF.